The clone carrying this T cell receptor beta chain was counted many times. The CDR3 extends over 15 amino acids. The V end lost 0 bases, the J end lost 5 bases, and 10 bases lay between the germline ends. The germline gives CDR1 MNHEY, CDR2 SVGAGI. From the 5' RACE reads, TCRdb called clonotypes with MiXCR, one entry per CDR3 protein. Here the sample spans under 85,000 distinct CDR3 sequences, roughly 12% being singletons. This entry belongs to a study of early T cells in non-severe SARS-CoV-2 infection. This receptor was taken from an adult who was a healthcare worker with PCR-confirmed SARS-CoV-2 infection or an uninfected control (not recorded which). This chain links TRBV6-5 with TRBJ1-4, with D uncertain. The sequencing sample was made of whole blood. CDR3 sequence reads: CASSYSGGPNEKLFF. The CDR3 DNA follows: TGTGCCAGCAGTTACTCAGGCGGACCGAATGAAAAACTGTTTTTT.